This passage covers 32 T cell receptor beta chains from one sample sequenced in a study of beta chain features in type 1 diabetes. Expressed TCRB transcripts got sequenced, as all isolated RNA was reverse transcribed. Some clones are missing from TCRdb's copy, which holds only in-frame ones; the method was immunoSEQ multiplex PCR. Here the sample spans about 240,000 clones, 27% being singletons. The sample comprised central memory CD4+ T cells from blood. These receptors came from a man aged 25-40 years in good health.

This clone showed up just a few times. This chain connects TRBV23-1 to TRBJ2-5; D is possibly TRBD2 (6 bases). TRBV23-1 is annotated as an ORF whose role is uncertain. The CDR3 is 16 amino acids. Between the trimmed V and J ends, which lost 5 bases and 3 bases, there was a span of 19 bases. The CDR3 bases are TGCGCCAGCAGTATACTTTTGGGCGGAGGGAAAGAGACCCAGTACTTC. Translation: CASSILLGGGKETQYF.

V gene TRBV30 combines with J gene TRBJ2-1; 7 nucleotides align to TRBD2. After removal of 1 base from V and 4 bases from J, the junction contained 4 bases not matched to a gene. Germline lookup yields CDR1 GTSNPN and CDR2 SVGIG (reference sequence). The CDR3 loop spans 14 amino acids. The CDR3 nucleotides read TGTGCCTGGAGTGCCTCTAGCGGTTACAATGAGCAGTTCTTC. It codes for CAWSASSGYNEQFF. The full variable domain, completed using reference TRBV30 and TRBJ2-1, is SQTIHQWPATLVQPVGSPLSLECTVEGTSNPNLYWYRQAAGRGLQLLFYSVGIGQISSEVPQNLSASRPQDRQFILSSKKLLLSDSGFYLCAWSASSGYNEQFFGPGTRLTVL.

The J gene is TRBJ2-7, the V gene TRBV5-1, with 8 nucleotides matching TRBD2. This CDR3 region has 15 residues. The germline gives CDR1 SGHRS, CDR2 YFSETQ. V dropped 2 bases and J dropped 5; count of bases not matched to a gene: 9. CDR3 amino acids: CASSFSGTPFDEQYF. The CDR3 DNA sequence: TGCGCCAGCAGCTTTAGCGGGACCCCTTTTGACGAGCAGTACTTC.

This rearrangement joins TRBV6-6 to TRBJ1-1; maybe TRBD1 (5 bases). The CDR3 has 12 residues. Germline loops: CDR1 MNHNY, CDR2 SVGAGI (reference sequence). Trimming shortened V by 6 bases and J by 1 base, and 6 bases separated the two germline ends. CDR3 in DNA: TGTGCCAGCAGGACAGAGAACACTGAAGCTTTCTTT. Amino acids: CASRTENTEAFF.

This clone was found a few times. This chain links TRBV15 with TRBJ1-2; 8 positions match TRBD1. The V and J ends lost 1 base and 7 bases, in that order; junction bases with no gene match: 11. This CDR3 comprises 16 residues. Germline V gene sequence: CDR1 LNHNV, CDR2 YYDKDF (reference sequence). The CDR3, as DNA: TGTGCCACCAGCAGAGGATTGACAGGGGTTTTAGGTGGCTACACCTTC. Its translation: CATSRGLTGVLGGYTF.

This clone has only a few counts. The CDR3 here is CASSQEGLLAGYYNEQFF. In DNA, the CDR3 is TGCGCCAGCAGCCAAGAGGGCCTTCTAGCGGGCTACTACAATGAGCAGTTCTTC. V is TRBV4-3 and J is TRBJ2-1; 8 bases are shared with TRBD2. This CDR3 comprises 18 residues. V was pared by 0 bases and J by 3 bases, with 10 bases of the junction left unmatched. Germline V gene lookup returns CDR1 LGHNA and CDR2 YSLEER.

This clone has only a few counts. This sequence joins TRBV11-2 and TRBJ1-3; 9 bases align to TRBD1. This CDR3 is 15 amino acids long. CDR1 SGHAT and CDR2 FQNNGV come from the germline V gene. V dropped 7 bases and J dropped 4; count of bases not matched to a gene: 8. CDR3 amino acids: CASTLGQGGGNTIYF. The CDR3, as DNA: TGTGCCAGCACCCTGGGACAGGGTGGAGGAAACACCATATATTTT.

This clone occurred a few times. The J gene is TRBJ2-5, the V gene TRBV14; 9 bases line up with TRBD2. V gave up 3 bases and J gave up 5 bases; unmatched junction bases: 10. This CDR3 region has 16 residues. CDR1 and CDR2 (germline): SGHDN, FVKESK. The CDR3 DNA reads as TGTGCCAGCAGCCAGTTGGCAAGCGGGAGGTTGGAGACCCAGTACTTC. Translation gives CASSQLASGRLETQYF. The variable domain in full, completed from reference TRBV14 and TRBJ2-5, reads EAGVTQFPSHSVIEKGQTVTLRCDPISGHDNLYWYRRVMGKEIKFLLHFVKESKQDESGMPNNRFLAERTGGTYSTLKVQPAELEDSGVYFCASSQLASGRLETQYFGPGTRLLVL.

In its sample, this clone was seen a few times. This rearrangement joins TRBV2 to TRBJ1-1; tentative D call: TRBD1 (6 bases). The CDR3 extends over 13 amino acids. The germline V gene encodes CDR1 SNHLY and CDR2 FYNNEI. V lost 6 bases and J 8 bases, leaving 16 bases between the germline ends. The CDR3 is CASRGTSDREAFF. Here the CDR3 DNA reads TGTGCCAGCAGGGGGACATCAGACAGGGAAGCTTTCTTT.

The chain employs TRBV10-3 and TRBJ2-1, with 9 positions matching TRBD2. CDR3 length: 15 amino acids. Germline V gives CDR1 ENHRY, CDR2 SYGVKD. V was pared by 4 bases and J by 6 bases, with 7 bases of the junction left unmatched. The CDR3 DNA follows: TGTGCCATCAGTGCCCCGGATAGCGGGAGCAATGAGCAGTTCTTC. Its protein is CAISAPDSGSNEQFF.

The sample holds a few counts of this clone. The rearrangement uses TRBV28 and TRBJ2-1, with D uncertain. V was shortened by 8 bases and J by 0 bases, with 14 bases between the two germline ends. Germline assignment: CDR1 MDHEN and CDR2 SYDVKM. The CDR3 is made up of 15 amino acids. The CDR3: CASLTLSSSYNEQFF. In DNA, the CDR3 is TGTGCCAGCCTTACGTTGTCCAGCTCCTACAATGAGCAGTTCTTC.

The gene calls are TRBV9 and TRBJ2-3; D remains ambiguous. Trimming cost V 0 bases and J 0 bases, with 14 bases left between them. There are 17 residues in the CDR3. The germline CDR1 and CDR2 sequences are SGDLS and YYNGEE. The CDR3 loop is CASSVAGVAKSTDTQYF. CDR3 nucleotide sequence: TGTGCCAGCAGCGTAGCCGGAGTTGCGAAAAGCACAGATACGCAGTATTTT. The full variable domain, its missing parts supplied by reference TRBV9 and TRBJ2-3, is DSGVTQTPKHLITATGQRVTLRCSPRSGDLSVYWYQQSLDQGLQFLIQYYNGEERAKGNILERFSAQQFPDLHSELNLSSLELGDSALYFCASSVAGVAKSTDTQYFGPGTRLTVL.

There are a few counts of this clone. The chain has TRBV28 and TRBJ2-5, with D uncertain. Germline loops: CDR1 MDHEN, CDR2 SYDVKM. The CDR3 covers 12 residues. V gave up 5 bases and J gave up 3 bases, with 7 bases separating them. CDR3 residues: CASSPPEETQYF. The DNA for the CDR3 is TGTGCCAGCAGTCCCCCGGAAGAGACCCAGTACTTC.

The chain has TRBV29-1 and TRBJ2-5, with D possibly matching TRBD2 (5 bases). Germline CDR1 is SQVTM and CDR2 is ANQGSEA. The CDR3 extends over 13 amino acids. V gave up 4 bases and J gave up 5 bases, with 14 bases separating them. The CDR3 reads CSVGTASGETQYF. In DNA, the CDR3 is TGCAGCGTTGGCACCGCTTCGGGGGAGACCCAGTACTTC.

This clone was counted between two and nine times. The chain has TRBV28 and TRBJ2-6, with D hard to call. CDR3 length: 13 amino acids. Per germline, CDR1 MDHEN and CDR2 SYDVKM. V lost 1 base to trimming and J lost 12 bases, with 10 bases between them. The CDR3 is CASSLSASLVLTF. CDR3 coding DNA: TGTGCCAGCAGTTTATCGGCCTCTCTCGTCCTGACTTTC.

This sequence joins TRBV27 and TRBJ2-7, with a weak D call TRBD2 (6 bases). Germline V gene data show CDR1 as MNHEY and CDR2 as SMNVEV (reference sequence). The CDR3 is 13 amino acids. The V gene lost 7 bases and the J gene lost 4 bases, with 14 bases spanning the gap. The CDR3 protein is CASKEGGGYEQYF. The CDR3 nucleotides read TGTGCCAGCAAGGAGGGAGGTGGGTACGAGCAGTACTTC.

This clone was observed a few times. This chain links TRBV29-1 with TRBJ2-1, with TRBD2 identical over 7 bases. The junction had 6 bases not matched to a gene; V was cut back by 4 bases and J by 3 bases. The germline CDR1 and CDR2 sequences are SQVTM and ANQGSEA. This CDR3 spans 14 amino acids. CDR3 coding DNA: TGCAGCGTTGCCACTAGCGCCGGCTACAATGAGCAGTTCTTC. Residues: CSVATSAGYNEQFF.

The gene calls are TRBV29-1 and TRBJ2-3; no reliable D call. Germline CDR1 SQVTM, CDR2 ANQGSEA. V was clipped by 6 bases and J by 0 bases, with 13 bases between them. The CDR3 spans 14 residues. The CDR3 reads CSVVRSLSTDTQYF. The DNA for the CDR3 is TGCAGCGTGGTGAGAAGCCTTAGCACAGATACGCAGTATTTT.

The table lists this clone with a few counts. The chain combines TRBV4-2 with TRBJ2-7; D perhaps matches TRBD1 (5 bases). Trimming removed 1 base from V and 5 bases from J, with 9 bases in between. The V gene's germline CDR1 is LGHNA and CDR2 YNFKEQ. CDR3 length: 13 amino acids. CDR3 bases: TGTGCCAGCAGCCAAGTTGACAGCGACGAGCAGTACTTC. Translated: CASSQVDSDEQYF.

The chain couples TRBV5-4 to TRBJ2-1; 12 bases line up with TRBD2. CDR3 length: 17 amino acids. V lost 4 bases and J lost 0; bases outside the gene matches: 5. Germline V CDR1 and CDR2: SGHNT, YYREEE (reference sequence). CDR3 in amino acids: CASSALAGGNSYNEQFF. The CDR3 DNA is TGTGCCAGCAGCGCGCTAGCGGGGGGGAACTCCTACAATGAGCAGTTCTTC.

The chain recombines TRBV13 with TRBJ1-5; possible D gene TRBD1, 6 bases. V lost 2 bases to trimming and J lost 6 bases, with 11 bases between them. The length of the CDR3 is 14 residues. CDR1 is PRHDT, CDR2 FYEKMQ, per germline (reference sequence). The CDR3 loop reads CASSLTGPSQPQHF. CDR3 DNA sequence: TGTGCCAGCAGCTTAACAGGGCCCAGTCAGCCCCAGCATTTT.

V is TRBV6-6 and J is TRBJ2-1; D remains ambiguous. This CDR3 contains 15 residues. V was trimmed by 2 bases and J by 5 bases, leaving 13 bases between them. Germline V gene data show CDR1 as MNHNY and CDR2 as SVGAGI (reference sequence). The CDR3 nucleotides are TGTGCCAGCAGTTACCAGGTCTCTTATAACAATGAGCAGTTCTTC. This sequence encodes CASSYQVSYNNEQFF.

This clone was recorded a few times. The chain employs TRBV6-6 and TRBJ1-5, with 7 positions matching TRBD1. Unmatched junction bases numbered 6, after V lost 4 bases and J lost 0 bases. Per the germline V gene, CDR1 is MNHNY and CDR2 is SVGAGI (reference sequence). The CDR3 runs 16 residues. The chain's CDR3 is CASSSTQGISNQPQHF. CDR3 in DNA: TGTGCCAGCAGTTCGACACAGGGGATTAGCAATCAGCCCCAGCATTTT.

The chain recombines TRBV4-3 with TRBJ2-1; TRBD2 matches at 12 bases. CDR3 length: 18 residues. With 1 base clipped from V and 7 bases from J, the junction kept 11 bases outside the gene matches. Germline lookup yields CDR1 LGHNA and CDR2 YSLEER. The CDR3 region has the DNA TGCGCCAGCAGCCAAGGACCACCTGGGACTAGCGGGTTTAATGAGCAGTTCTTC. Its protein is CASSQGPPGTSGFNEQFF.

This clone has only a few counts. This sequence joins TRBV6-6 and TRBJ2-7; D might be TRBD1 or TRBD2, each matching 5 bases. Germline CDR1 is MNHNY and CDR2 is SVGAGI (reference sequence). The V end was cut by 5 bases, the J end by 1 base, with 9 bases between. There are 13 residues in the CDR3. The DNA for the CDR3 is TGTGCCAGCAGTGGGACGCCTTCCTACGAGCAGTACTTC. This encodes CASSGTPSYEQYF.

This chain connects TRBV10-2 to TRBJ2-1; 9 bases agree with TRBD2. The CDR3 loop spans 14 amino acids. V dropped 6 bases and J dropped 7; count of bases not matched to a gene: 7. CDR1 and CDR2 (germline): WSHSY, SAAADI. The CDR3, as DNA: TGCGCCAGCAGCCCGACTAGCGGATTAAATGAGCAGTTCTTC. It encodes CASSPTSGLNEQFF.

The CDR3 protein is CASSPWGGPSSYEQYF. CDR3 in DNA: TGTGCCAGCAGCCCTTGGGGTGGTCCCAGCTCCTACGAGCAGTACTTC. The chain couples TRBV5-4 to TRBJ2-7; no clear D. This CDR3 is built from 16 residues. Trimming cost V 4 bases and J 0 bases, with 17 bases left between them. The germline gives CDR1 SGHNT, CDR2 YYREEE (reference sequence).

This clone showed up just a few times. This CDR3 reads CASSDARVAGNTIYF. CDR3 DNA: TGTGCCAGCAGCGATGCCAGGGTGGCTGGAAACACCATATATTTT. The gene calls are TRBV13 and TRBJ1-3, with a tentative D call TRBD1 (5 bases). The CDR3 is made up of 15 amino acids. The germline V gene encodes CDR1 PRHDT and CDR2 FYEKMQ (reference sequence). V lost 5 bases, J lost 2 bases, and 13 bases lay in between. The entire variable domain, with the rest obtained from reference TRBV13 and TRBJ1-3, is as follows: AAGVIQSPRHLIKEKRETATLKCYPIPRHDTVYWYQQGPGQDPQFLISFYEKMQSDKGSIPDRFSAQQFSDYHSELNMSSLELGDSALYFCASSDARVAGNTIYFGEGSWLTVV.

Details on this clone: This may stem from a read error, because a much larger clone lies one nucleotide away. The CDR3 sequence is CASSGRTAKAPYEQYF. The DNA of the CDR3 is TGTGCCAGTAGTGGACGGACAGCAAAGGCTCCCTACGAGCAGTACTTC. V and J are TRBV19 and TRBJ2-7; D possibly corresponds to TRBD1 (6 bases). Trimming took off 5 bases at V and 2 bases at J, with 19 bases between the two ends. The CDR3 is made up of 16 amino acids. The germline CDR1 and CDR2 sequences are LNHDA and SQIVND (reference sequence).

J is TRBJ2-6 and V is TRBV2; D remains unclear. The length of the CDR3 is 15 residues. The germline V gene encodes CDR1 SNHLY and CDR2 FYNNEI. Trimming shortened V by 4 bases and J by 2 bases, and 9 bases separated the two germline ends. CDR3 amino acids: CASSAEPPGANVLTF. In nucleotides, the CDR3 is TGTGCCAGCAGTGCCGAGCCCCCTGGGGCCAACGTCCTGACTTTC.

This clone has just a few counts. V and J are TRBV2 and TRBJ2-1; TRBD1 or TRBD2 may be the D gene (6 bases each). The length of the CDR3 is 13 residues. Germline-derived CDR1 and CDR2 are SNHLY and FYNNEI. V lost 3 bases and J lost 9, with 12 bases in between. The CDR3 nucleotides are TGTGCCAGCAGTGAGCTAGGGGGGACTGAGCAGTTCTTC. Protein: CASSELGGTEQFF.

The genes are TRBV29-1 and TRBJ1-1, with D unclear. Germline CDR1 reads SQVTM; CDR2 reads ANQGSEA. The CDR3 extends over 13 amino acids. Trimming left V 7 bases short and J 0 bases short, with 12 bases between. The chain's CDR3 is CSGWSSMNTEAFF. CDR3 sequence (DNA): TGCAGCGGCTGGTCCTCCATGAACACTGAAGCTTTCTTT.